This TCR beta chain was sequenced in a study of T cells in tuberculosis. Study-wide context: In South Africa, adults with active tuberculosis were compared with IGRA-negative and latently infected IGRA-positive adolescents.

Each clinical donor contributed on average roughly 92,000 T cells from unsorted cryopreserved PBMC. Study outcomes and limitations: GMM-specific TCRs were nearer to active tuberculosis alpha repertoires, suggesting expansion. A GMM-specific repertoire classifier reached 80% to 90% accuracy, AUROC approximately 0.93.

The repertoire was sequenced with immunoSEQ multiplex PCR; TCRdb's copy has only in-frame clones and lacks some. The table has some 41,000 clones, approximately 94% seen once. Comments on this clone: Its target is not known.

This clonotype was sampled from a donor between 5 and 29 years old with latent tuberculosis or without tuberculosis infection. Some clones in this sample may be carry-over from other donors' samples. The source material was PBMCs.

CDR3 loop: CASSFRGSEAFF. CDR3 coding DNA: TGTGCCAGCAGTTTTCGGGGTTCTGAAGCTTTCTTT. The chain employs TRBV27 and TRBJ1-1; D call uncertain. The V and J ends lost 3 bases and 6 bases respectively, with 8 bases between them. Germline CDR1 and CDR2: MNHEY and SMNVEV (reference sequence). The CDR3 is 12 amino acids.